This TCR beta chain appears in the sequencing data of a study of T cell repertoires in cytomegalovirus infection. TCRdb reanalysed the reads using MiXCR and keeps one entry per CDR3 protein. The top ten hold about an eighth of the sample, which has roughly 920,000 distinct CDR3 sequences, 30% to 40% seen once. Germline CDR1 and CDR2: LNHNV and YYDKDF (reference sequence). The CDR3 spans 15 residues. V lost 1 base and J 6 bases, leaving 12 bases between the germline ends. This clonotype has a single count. The target antigen is unknown. The chain carries TRBV15 and TRBJ2-2; D is perhaps TRBD1 (5 bases). The source of this sequence is a human donor in good health (CMV status not recorded). Some clones in this sample may be carry-over from other donors' samples. This sample comprised cultured CD8+ T cells from PBMCs, obtained from culture after CMV antigen stimulation. The CDR3 is CATSRVKGVAGELFF. The CDR3, as DNA: TGTGCCACCAGCAGAGTTAAAGGGGTGGCCGGGGAGCTGTTTTTT.